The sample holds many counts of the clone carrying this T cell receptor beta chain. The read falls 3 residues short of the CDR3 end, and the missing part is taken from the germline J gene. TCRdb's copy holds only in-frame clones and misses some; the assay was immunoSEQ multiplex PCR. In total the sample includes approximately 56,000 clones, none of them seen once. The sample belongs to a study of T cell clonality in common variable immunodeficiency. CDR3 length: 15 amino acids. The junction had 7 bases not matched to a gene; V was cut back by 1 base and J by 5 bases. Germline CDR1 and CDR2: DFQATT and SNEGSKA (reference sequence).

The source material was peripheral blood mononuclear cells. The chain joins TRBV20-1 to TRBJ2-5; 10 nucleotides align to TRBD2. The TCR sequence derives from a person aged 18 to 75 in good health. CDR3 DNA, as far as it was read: TGCAGTGCTAGAGTGGCTAGCGGGGGCCATGAGACC. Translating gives CSARVASGGHET. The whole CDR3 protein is CSARVASGGHETQYF.